The sequence of this TCR beta chain was determined in a study of shared clonotypes between healthy human individuals. Study results and limitations: The study's rarefaction showed incomplete sorted-subset sequencing despite large depth.

Generated by immunoSEQ multiplex PCR, the TCRdb table keeps only in-frame clones and is missing some. The sample holds about 1.1 million clones; 77% are singletons and the top ten take 0.89%. As regards this clone: Its antigen is not known.

The TCR originated in a man aged 18 to 29 in good health. Some clones in this sample may be carry-over from other donors' samples. Input material: memory CD4+ T cells from PBMCs. Indicated subset: CD45RA-negative fraction.

In nucleotides, the CDR3 is TGTGCCAGCAGTTACATTGGGCAGGGTCGGAACGAGCAGTACTTC. The encoded protein is CASSYIGQGRNEQYF. The gene calls are TRBV6-5 and TRBJ2-7; tentative D call: TRBD1 (5 bases). There are 15 residues in the CDR3. Germline-derived CDR1 and CDR2 are MNHEY and SVGAGI. Trimming took 2 bases from V and 5 from J, leaving 16 bases between them.